The rows below give T cell receptor beta chains drawn from one sample of a study of blood T cell repertoires in COVID-19. Some clones are missing from TCRdb's copy, which holds only in-frame ones; the method was immunoSEQ multiplex PCR. The data show tens of thousands of clones, roughly 80% seen once. Sequencing was performed on peripheral blood. All receptors derive from a woman aged 55-69 years with acute or convalescent COVID-19. Both conserved end residues are part of each CDR3. D genes are given only for firm matches. Size tells how often a clone was seen (once, few, many) or the class of an expanded clone, and some rows leave it out.

CDR3 protein,CDR3 DNA,V gene,J gene,clone size,D gene
CAWRGLAGGQTGELFF,TGTGCCTGGAGGGGACTAGCGGGGGGCCAAACCGGGGAGCTGTTTTTT,TRBV30,TRBJ2-2,.,TRBD2
CASSLFQGSNYGYTF,TGCGCCAGCAGCTTGTTTCAGGGATCCAACTATGGCTACACCTTC,TRBV5-1,TRBJ1-2,.,.
CASSDRGGYTF,TGTGCCAGCAGCGACCGGGGGGGCTACACCTTC,TRBV6-5,TRBJ1-2,.,.
CASSLDDRQAKLFF,TGTGCCAGCAGCCTTGACGACCGACAAGCAAAACTGTTTTTT,TRBV11-1,TRBJ1-4,.,.
CAIIYSRLYTEAFF,TGTGCCATCATTTACTCCAGGCTTTACACTGAAGCTTTCTTT,TRBV10-3,TRBJ1-1,.,.
CASSPRTGLSEKLFF,TGTGCCAGCAGCCCCCGGACAGGTTTAAGTGAAAAACTGTTTTTT,TRBV14,TRBJ1-4,once,TRBD1
CASSIISGQGIHTEAFF,TGTGCCAGTAGTATTATCTCGGGACAGGGGATTCACACTGAAGCTTTCTTT,TRBV19,TRBJ1-1,.,TRBD1
CASSFGRLAGGPETQYF,TGTGCCAGCAGTTTCGGGCGACTAGCGGGGGGGCCAGAGACCCAGTACTTC,TRBV27,TRBJ2-5,.,TRBD2
CASSPGQGGGYTF,TGTGCCAGCAGCCCCGGACAGGGCGGCGGCTACACCTTC,TRBV5-6,TRBJ1-2,.,TRBD1
CASRQTGEDEQFF,TGTGCCAGTAGACAAACAGGGGAGGATGAGCAGTTCTTC,TRBV19,TRBJ2-1,.,.
CASSNRSGEQYF,TGTGCCAGCTCGAACCGGTCGGGCGAGCAGTACTTC,TRBV18,TRBJ2-7,.,.
CASSQEAVGRGVEKLFF,TGTGCCAGCAGCCAAGAAGCGGTGGGCAGGGGGGTAGAAAAACTGTTTTTT,TRBV3-1/TRBV3-2,TRBJ1-4,.,TRBD1
CASSQGSQGGYGYTF,TGTGCCAGCAGCCAAGGTTCACAGGGGGGCTATGGCTACACCTTC,TRBV3-1/TRBV3-2,TRBJ1-2,.,TRBD1
CASSFGGNTEAFF,TGTGCCAGCAGTTTCGGGGGGAACACTGAAGCTTTCTTT,TRBV12-3/TRBV12-4,TRBJ1-1,.,.
CASSLAPGGGNTIYF,TGCGCCAGCAGCTTGGCCCCGGGTGGAGGAAACACCATATATTTT,TRBV5-1,TRBJ1-3,many,.
CASSYLRTLYEQYF,TGTGCCAGCAGTTACCTACGGACATTATACGAGCAGTACTTC,TRBV6-2/TRBV6-3,TRBJ2-7,.,.
CASSQVGQADTQYF,TGTGCCAGCTCACAGGTTGGGCAGGCAGATACGCAGTATTTT,TRBV18,TRBJ2-3,.,.
CASSLGQGARYEQYF,TGTGCCAGCTCACTAGGACAGGGGGCGCGGTACGAGCAGTACTTC,TRBV18,TRBJ2-7,.,TRBD1
CASSSGQPSNYGYTF,TGCGCCAGCAGCTCTGGACAGCCTTCTAACTATGGCTACACCTTC,TRBV5-1,TRBJ1-2,.,.
CACNRGNTEAFF,TGTGCCTGCAACCGGGGGAACACTGAAGCTTTCTTT,TRBV2,TRBJ1-1,.,.
CASSLAGLYGYTF,TGCGCCAGCAGCTTGGCCGGTCTCTATGGCTACACCTTC,TRBV5-1,TRBJ1-2,.,.
CASSIGQGTEAFF,TGTGCCAGTAGTATAGGGCAGGGGACTGAAGCTTTCTTT,TRBV19,TRBJ1-1,.,.